This T cell receptor (beta chain) came from a study of Ad26.COV2.S vaccination and SARS-CoV-2 variants. The repertoire was sequenced with immunoSEQ multiplex PCR; TCRdb's copy has only in-frame clones and lacks some. Among under 550,000 clones listed, around 87% were seen once. The length of the CDR3 is 15 residues. Germline V gene sequence: CDR1 PRHDT, CDR2 FYEKMQ (reference sequence). With 1 base clipped from V and 2 bases from J, the junction kept 3 bases outside the gene matches. This sample's treatment: 15 to 20 received Ad26.COV2.S at low or high dose, single or two shots; several received placebo; per-sample allocation not given. Repertoires come from day 63 after the first vaccine or placebo injection. Expression of Wuhan-strain SARS-CoV-2 spike came from the Ad26 vector that formed the vaccine. Regarding this clone: Antigen: not known.

Study-level results: Vaccine recipients and placebo recipients showed similar non-spike TCR breadth.

The sequence was obtained from a person between 18 and 65 years old who received the Ad26.COV2.S COVID-19 vaccine or a placebo. V and J are TRBV13 and TRBJ2-3; 7 bases match TRBD2. The sample in question was peripheral blood, obtained in a trial of Ad26.COV2.S vaccine versus placebo. The CDR3 DNA sequence: TGTGCCAGCAGCTTAGCGCGGGGGACCACAGATACGCAGTATTTT. This codes for CASSLARGTTDTQYF.